This T cell receptor beta chain was sequenced during a study of OX40 agonist ivuxolimab in advanced cancers. Study-level background: Three dose-escalation patients had partial responses: one with hepatocellular carcinoma and two with cutaneous melanoma.

The CDR3 runs 13 residues. V was pared by 8 bases and J by 10 bases, with 8 bases of the junction left unmatched. Per the germline V gene, CDR1 is MNHNS and CDR2 is SASEGT. In this sample, this clone turned up a few times. Produced via immunoSEQ multiplex PCR; TCRdb's table is partial and in-frame only. The table lists fewer than 40,000 clones, around 83% of them singletons. This rearrangement joins TRBV6-1 to TRBJ1-6; 7 nucleotides line up with TRBD1. The sequences come from CD4+ or CD8+ T cells sorted from blood, collected in a trial of the OX40 agonist ivuxolimab. This receptor was taken from an adult with an advanced solid tumor such as melanoma, head and neck, liver or kidney cancer. CDR3 region: CASCPRGYSPLHF. The CDR3 DNA sequence: TGTGCCAGCTGCCCCAGGGGGTACTCACCCCTCCACTTT.